This note documents a single TCR beta chain sequence. This record comes from a study of PD-1 blockade in classical Hodgkin lymphoma. The method was immunoSEQ multiplex PCR; TCRdb's version includes in-frame clones alone and lacks a portion of them. The repertoire holds more than 40,000 clones, about 80% seen once, with around 19% in the top ten. Per germline, CDR1 MNHEY and CDR2 SVGAGI. The CDR3 sequence is 15 residues long. V was clipped by 4 bases and J by 0 bases, with 7 bases between them. Time point described: cycle 4 day 1 (C4D1), after five to seven weeks of nivolumab. With no exception, relapse followed autologous stem cell transplantation in all patients, and brentuximab vedotin exposure varied.

The chain carries TRBV6-5 and TRBJ1-6; D uncertain. The TCR was taken from a human donor with classical Hodgkin lymphoma. The specimen was peripheral blood mononuclear cells (PBMCs), collected before the fourth cycle of nivolumab. For the CDR3, the DNA is TGTGCCAGCAGTTGGATTACCTCCTATAATTCACCCCTCCACTTT. Its protein product is CASSWITSYNSPLHF.